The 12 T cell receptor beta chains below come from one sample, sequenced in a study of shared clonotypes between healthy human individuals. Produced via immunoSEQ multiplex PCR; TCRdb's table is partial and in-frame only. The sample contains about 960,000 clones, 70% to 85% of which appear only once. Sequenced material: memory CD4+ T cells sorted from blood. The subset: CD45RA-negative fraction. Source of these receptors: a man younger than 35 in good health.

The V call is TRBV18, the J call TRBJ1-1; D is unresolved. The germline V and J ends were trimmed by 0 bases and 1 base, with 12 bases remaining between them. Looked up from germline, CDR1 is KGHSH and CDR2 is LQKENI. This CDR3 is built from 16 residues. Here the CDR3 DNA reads TGTGCCAGCTCACCACCGGTTCCGACGGCGAACACTGAAGCTTTCTTT. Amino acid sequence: CASSPPVPTANTEAFF.

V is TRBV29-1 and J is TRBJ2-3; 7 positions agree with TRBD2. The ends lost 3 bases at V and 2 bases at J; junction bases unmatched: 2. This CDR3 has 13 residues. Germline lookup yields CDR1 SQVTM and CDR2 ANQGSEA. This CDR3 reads CSVDGGNTDTQYF. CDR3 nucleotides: TGCAGCGTTGACGGGGGGAACACAGATACGCAGTATTTT.

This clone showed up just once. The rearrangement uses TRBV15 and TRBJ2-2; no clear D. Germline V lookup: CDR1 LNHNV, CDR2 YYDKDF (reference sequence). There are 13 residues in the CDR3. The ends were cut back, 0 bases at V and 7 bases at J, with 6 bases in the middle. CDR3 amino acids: CATSRDFGGELFF. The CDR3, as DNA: TGTGCCACCAGCAGAGATTTTGGCGGGGAGCTGTTTTTT.

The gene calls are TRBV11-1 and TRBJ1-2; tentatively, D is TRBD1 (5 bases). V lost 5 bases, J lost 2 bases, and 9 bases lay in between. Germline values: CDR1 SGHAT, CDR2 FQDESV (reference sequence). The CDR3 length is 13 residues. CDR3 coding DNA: TGTGCCAGCAGCATGGAGGGGAACTATGGCTACACCTTC. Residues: CASSMEGNYGYTF.

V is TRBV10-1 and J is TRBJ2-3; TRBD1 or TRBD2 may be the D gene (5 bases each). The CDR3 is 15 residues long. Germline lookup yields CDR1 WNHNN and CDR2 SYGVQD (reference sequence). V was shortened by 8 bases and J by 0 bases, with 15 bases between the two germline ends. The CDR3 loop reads CASAPGPESTDTQYF. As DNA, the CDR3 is TGCGCCAGCGCCCCGGGACCCGAAAGCACAGATACGCAGTATTTT.

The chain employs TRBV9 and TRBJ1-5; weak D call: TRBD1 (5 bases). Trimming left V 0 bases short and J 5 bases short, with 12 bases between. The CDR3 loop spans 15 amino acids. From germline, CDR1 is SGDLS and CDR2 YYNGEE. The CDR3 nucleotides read TGTGCCAGCAGCGTAGGTGGAGGGGAGTATCAGCCCCAGCATTTT. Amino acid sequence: CASSVGGGEYQPQHF.

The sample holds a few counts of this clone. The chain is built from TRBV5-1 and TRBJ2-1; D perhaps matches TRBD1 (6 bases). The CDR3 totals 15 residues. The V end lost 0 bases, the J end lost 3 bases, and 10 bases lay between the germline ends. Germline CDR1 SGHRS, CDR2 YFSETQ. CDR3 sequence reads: CASSLGTDNYNEQFF. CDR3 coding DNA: TGCGCCAGCAGCTTGGGGACAGACAACTACAATGAGCAGTTCTTC.

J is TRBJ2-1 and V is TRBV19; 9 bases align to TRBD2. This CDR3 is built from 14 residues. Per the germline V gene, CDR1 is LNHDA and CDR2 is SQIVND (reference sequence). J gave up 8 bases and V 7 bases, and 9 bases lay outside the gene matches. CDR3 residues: CASTRGSGSHEQFF. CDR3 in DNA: TGTGCCAGTACTAGGGGTAGCGGGAGCCATGAGCAGTTCTTC.

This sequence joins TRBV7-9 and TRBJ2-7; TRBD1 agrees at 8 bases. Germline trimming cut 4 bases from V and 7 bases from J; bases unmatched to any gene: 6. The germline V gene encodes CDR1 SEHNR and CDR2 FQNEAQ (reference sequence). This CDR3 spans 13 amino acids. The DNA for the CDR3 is TGTGCCAGCAGCTCCCGACAGGGGCGGGAGCAGTACTTC. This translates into CASSSRQGREQYF.

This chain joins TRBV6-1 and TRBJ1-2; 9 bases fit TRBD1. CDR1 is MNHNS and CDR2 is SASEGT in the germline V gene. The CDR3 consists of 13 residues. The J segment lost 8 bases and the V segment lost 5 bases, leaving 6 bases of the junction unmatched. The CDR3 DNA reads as TGTGCCAGCAGTTTACAGGGGGCAGAGGGCTACACCTTC. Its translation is CASSLQGAEGYTF.

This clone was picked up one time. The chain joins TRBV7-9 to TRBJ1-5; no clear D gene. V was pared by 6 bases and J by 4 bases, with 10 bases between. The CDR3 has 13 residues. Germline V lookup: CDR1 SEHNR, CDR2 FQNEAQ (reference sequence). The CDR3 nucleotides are TGTGCCAGCAGTACGGACGGTAATCAGCCCCAGCATTTT. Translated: CASSTDGNQPQHF. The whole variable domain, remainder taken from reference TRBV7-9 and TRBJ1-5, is DTGVSQNPRHKITKRGQNVTFRCDPISEHNRLYWYRQTLGQGPEFLTYFQNEAQLEKSRLLSDRFSAERPKGSFSTLEIQRTEQGDSAMYLCASSTDGNQPQHFGDGTRLSIL.

CDR3 protein: CASQGLNYGYTF. CDR3 DNA: TGTGCCAGTCAGGGACTTAACTATGGCTACACCTTC. The genes are TRBV2 and TRBJ1-2; TRBD1 is a possible D gene (5 bases). Germline CDR1 and CDR2: SNHLY and FYNNEI. V lost 9 bases and J 1 base, leaving 9 bases between the germline ends. The CDR3 covers 12 residues.